A single sample is the source of the 19 T cell receptor beta chains below, sequenced in a study of vaccination and CD4 T cells after COVID-19 (dated by TCRdb to between 2020 and 2023). Interpreted using the paper, the time point label stands for: late sampling 161 to 241 days after vaccination in a few convalescent patients. The treatment or condition label here, explained by the study, means: roughly 10-day PBMC culture with coronavirus spike peptide pools or control peptides (ViraFEST assay). Library creation used PCR. TCRdb records Illumina iSeq 100 as the sequencer. DNA from cultured CD4+ T cells was subjected to TCR sequencing with the Oncomine TCR Beta short-read assay at the Johns Hopkins FTIC core. TCRdb applied fastp at Q25 and MiXCR to the public reads, then kept only in-frame beta chains. Identical CDR3 protein sequences are pooled into one entry, listed with their most common genes and DNA. Here the sample has about 25,000 distinct CDR3 sequences; around 28% occur a single time. Under 8.5% of the sample goes to the ten largest clones.

These TCRs are of unknown antigen specificity. The starting material was CD4+ T cells from blood, cultured in vitro, obtained about 7 months after SARS-CoV-2 vaccination. The source is a human donor who had recovered from COVID-19.

V is TRBV19 and J is TRBJ2-5, with a possible D match to TRBD1 (6 bases). The CDR3 extends over 15 amino acids. Germline lookup yields CDR1 LNHDA and CDR2 SQIVND (reference sequence). V gave up 2 bases and J gave up 4 bases, with 14 bases separating them. The CDR3 region is CASSITGTLGETQYF. CDR3 bases: TGTGCCAGTAGTATAACAGGGACCCTTGGAGAGACCCAGTACTTC.

The gene calls are TRBV20-1 and TRBJ2-7; D remains unclear. V lost 2 bases to trimming and J lost 5 bases, with 7 bases between them. Looked up from germline, CDR1 is DFQATT and CDR2 is SNEGSKA (reference sequence). The CDR3 runs to 11 residues. The CDR3 DNA follows: TGCAGTGCTAGATGGGTTAACGAGCAGTACTTC. It is translated as CSARWVNEQYF.

This clonotype was seen ten or more times. The CDR3 region has the DNA TGCAGTGCTCAAGCGCTCCGGGACAGGGGACCAGACTATGGCTACACCTTC. Its protein product is CSAQALRDRGPDYGYTF. This chain connects TRBV20-1 to TRBJ1-2, with TRBD1 identical over 10 bases. Trimming at V came to 5 bases and at J to 3 bases, leaving 15 bases not matched to a gene. This CDR3 has 17 residues. Germline V gene lookup returns CDR1 DFQATT and CDR2 SNEGSKA (reference sequence).

The J gene is TRBJ2-1, the V gene TRBV6-1, with D unresolved. The length of the CDR3 is 15 residues. CDR1 is MNHNS, CDR2 SASEGT, per germline. Trimming stripped 6 bases from V and 4 bases from J, with 16 bases between. The CDR3 coding sequence is TGTGCCAGCAGGAACCGCCAGGCAATATACAATGAGCAGTTCTTC. It is translated as CASRNRQAIYNEQFF.

The V gene is TRBV6-1, the J gene TRBJ2-7; 7 bases line up with TRBD2. With V trimmed by 7 bases and J by 4 bases, 4 bases remained unmatched. Germline loops: CDR1 MNHNS, CDR2 SASEGT. The CDR3 consists of 12 residues. This CDR3 reads CASIGGGYEQYF. The CDR3 nucleotides read TGTGCCAGCATTGGGGGGGGGTACGAGCAGTACTTC.

The chain employs TRBV28 and TRBJ1-1; TRBD1 is a possible D gene (6 bases). Trimming stripped 6 bases from V and 5 bases from J, with 10 bases between. The germline V gene has CDR1 MDHEN and CDR2 SYDVKM. The CDR3 sequence is 12 residues long. CDR3 amino acids: CASRNRETEAFF. CDR3 nucleotides: TGTGCCAGCAGGAACAGGGAAACTGAAGCTTTCTTT.

The V call is TRBV20-1, the J call TRBJ2-3, with D perhaps TRBD1 (6 bases). The CDR3 has 14 residues. The germline V gene has CDR1 DFQATT and CDR2 SNEGSKA (reference sequence). Trimming stripped 0 bases from V and 4 bases from J, with 11 bases between. CDR3 amino acids: CSAREAQGPDTQYF. The CDR3 coding sequence is TGCAGTGCTAGAGAGGCGCAGGGGCCAGATACGCAGTATTTT.

The chain carries TRBV28 and TRBJ1-5; D is uncertain. V shed 5 bases and J shed 4 bases, with 12 bases lying between them. The germline CDR1 and CDR2 sequences are MDHEN and SYDVKM. The CDR3 runs 14 residues. The CDR3 region is CASSPGLRNQPQHF. CDR3 in DNA: TGTGCCAGCAGTCCCGGGCTAAGGAATCAGCCCCAGCATTTT.

Within the sample, this clonotype is medium-sized. The chain joins TRBV20-1 to TRBJ2-7; 7 bases line up with TRBD2. CDR1 is DFQATT and CDR2 is SNEGSKA in the germline V gene (reference sequence). The CDR3 loop spans 14 amino acids. With 3 bases clipped from V and 2 bases from J, the junction kept 7 bases outside the gene matches. CDR3 sequence (DNA): TGCAGTGCTAGGTCCGGACTAGGCGCCTACGAGCAGTACTTC. It yields the protein CSARSGLGAYEQYF.

V and J are TRBV20-1 and TRBJ1-1, with 8 positions matching TRBD1. J lost 1 base, V lost 6 bases, and 10 bases had no gene match. From germline, CDR1 is DFQATT and CDR2 SNEGSKA (reference sequence). The CDR3 sequence is 15 residues long. CDR3 DNA: TGCAGTGCATCCGGACAGGGAGCGGGGAACACTGAAGCTTTCTTT. It encodes CSASGQGAGNTEAFF.

This clonotype was counted only a few times. This chain connects TRBV10-1 to TRBJ2-7; weak D call: TRBD2 (6 bases). The V end lost 0 bases, the J end lost 5 bases, and 8 bases lay between the germline ends. CDR3 size: 13 residues. The germline gives CDR1 WNHNN, CDR2 SYGVQD (reference sequence). This CDR3 is CASSESPSDEQYF. The DNA of the CDR3 is TGCGCCAGCAGTGAGTCCCCTAGCGACGAGCAGTACTTC.

There are a few counts of this clonotype. CDR3 loop: CSATRLAGGPDTQYF. CDR3 in DNA: TGCAGTGCTACTCGACTAGCGGGAGGGCCGGATACGCAGTATTTT. The chain recombines TRBV20-1 with TRBJ2-3; 14 nucleotides align to TRBD2. The V gene's germline CDR1 is DFQATT and CDR2 SNEGSKA (reference sequence). J gave up 6 bases and V 4 bases, and 6 bases lay outside the gene matches. CDR3 length: 15 amino acids.

This clonotype was detected a few times. The chain recombines TRBV27 with TRBJ2-3; 14 bases are shared with TRBD2. CDR1 and CDR2 from the germline V gene are MNHEY and SMNVEV (reference sequence). CDR3 length equals 15 residues. The J segment lost 6 bases and the V segment lost 5 bases, leaving 4 bases of the junction unmatched. The CDR3 protein is CASSKGTSGSDTQYF. The CDR3 DNA sequence: TGTGCCAGCAGTAAGGGGACTAGCGGGAGTGATACGCAGTATTTT.

This sequence joins TRBV7-2 and TRBJ2-2; D might be TRBD2 (5 bases). Looked up from germline, CDR1 is SGHTA and CDR2 is FQGNSA. Trimming removed 5 bases from V and 0 bases from J, with 13 bases in between. The CDR3 sequence is 16 residues long. The CDR3 reads CASSALAPPNTGELFF. The CDR3 DNA sequence: TGTGCCAGCAGCGCTTTAGCGCCGCCGAACACCGGGGAGCTGTTTTTT. Supplemented by reference TRBV7-2 and TRBJ2-2, the full variable domain reads GAGVSQSPSNKVTEKGKDVELRCDPISGHTALYWYRQSLGQGLEFLIYFQGNSAPDKSGLPSDRFSAERTGGSVSTLTIQRTQQEDSAVYLCASSALAPPNTGELFFGEGSRLTVL.

The chain is built from TRBV20-1 and TRBJ2-7; 12 bases fit TRBD1. Germline V gene sequence: CDR1 DFQATT, CDR2 SNEGSKA (reference sequence). With 4 bases clipped from V and 4 bases from J, the junction kept 8 bases outside the gene matches. The CDR3 covers 15 residues. The CDR3 protein is CSAILRDRGRYEQYF. The DNA of the CDR3 is TGCAGTGCTATACTAAGGGACAGGGGGCGGTACGAGCAGTACTTC.

The V gene is TRBV6-1, the J gene TRBJ1-2, with D tentatively TRBD1 (5 bases). The CDR3 length is 14 residues. CDR1 and CDR2 (germline): MNHNS, SASEGT. V lost 5 bases and J lost 1, with 11 bases in between. The CDR3 loop reads CASSLSGLNYGYTF. In nucleotides, the CDR3 is TGTGCCAGCAGTCTATCGGGGCTTAACTATGGCTACACCTTC.

The V call is TRBV18, the J call TRBJ2-5; TRBD2 agrees at 9 bases. The CDR3 runs 14 residues. Trimming cost V 1 base and J 5 bases; bases outside gene matches: 2. CDR1 and CDR2 (germline): KGHSH, LQKENI. The DNA of the CDR3 is TGTGCCAGCTCACCACTAGCGGGGGCGGAGACCCAGTACTTC. Its protein is CASSPLAGAETQYF.

This clonotype has a handful of counts. This chain connects TRBV29-1 to TRBJ1-1, with TRBD1 as a possible D gene (5 bases). V lost 3 bases to trimming and J lost 6 bases, with 11 bases between them. CDR3 length equals 12 residues. The germline gives CDR1 SQVTM, CDR2 ANQGSEA. The CDR3 DNA sequence: TGCAGCGTTGAGGTTATGGGGGCTGAAGCTTTCTTT. Translating gives CSVEVMGAEAFF.

This clonotype showed up just once. The chain recombines TRBV7-2 with TRBJ2-1; D is unclear. CDR1 SGHTA and CDR2 FQGNSA come from the germline V gene. The CDR3 sequence is 11 residues long. V was trimmed by 2 bases and J by 9 bases, leaving 5 bases between them. This CDR3 is CASSLTVEQFF. DNA of the CDR3: TGTGCCAGCAGCTTAACTGTTGAGCAGTTCTTC.